Given below is one TCR beta chain in context. This specimen comes from a study of blood T cell repertoires in COVID-19. Across the study: PBMCs, B-cell-depleted T cells, or T cells were the source of the cDNA or gDNA that made up the material.

Per the original data handling: Using reference gene primer amplification, nucleated cell counts were estimated. Clones were read by immunoSEQ multiplex PCR, and TCRdb kept only the in-frame ones, dropping some. That table furnishes V, J and clone size, whereas the DNA furnished D and trimming. The table lists 150,000 or so clones, more than 70% of them singletons, with under 13% in the top ten. Source material: peripheral blood. The receptor comes from a man between 45 and 60 years old with acute or convalescent COVID-19.

The CDR3 loop is CASSQNPGSGRSEAFF. Here the CDR3 DNA reads TGTGCCAGCAGCCAAAACCCTGGATCAGGTCGGTCTGAAGCTTTCTTT. The chain is built from TRBV3-1 (or the pseudogene TRBV3-2) and TRBJ1-1; D call uncertain. V lost 2 bases to trimming and J lost 6 bases, with 19 bases between them. CDR3 length equals 16 residues. Germline V gene lookup returns CDR1 LGHDT and CDR2 YNNKEL (reference sequence).